This note documents a single T cell receptor (beta chain) sequence. Everyone who took part was 18 to 89 years old, and they came from 20 to 25 US areas. Sequencing used immunoSEQ multiplex PCR; TCRdb keeps in-frame clones, though not all of them. Of 150,000 to 200,000 clones listed, approximately 80% were seen once; the top ten hold 6%. The data derive from a study of blood T cell repertoires in COVID-19. Background on the study: Samples taken during acute and convalescent COVID-19 were collected in the United States, Italy and Spain.

This CDR3 is built from 13 residues. Germline V gives CDR1 LNHDA, CDR2 SQIVND (reference sequence). The germline V and J ends were trimmed by 7 bases and 7 bases, with 16 bases remaining between them. Sequenced sample: PBMCs or T cells enriched from blood (not recorded which). This clonotype was obtained from a man aged 35 to 55 who had recovered from COVID-19. The rearrangement links TRBV19 to TRBJ1-1; D is possibly TRBD1 (5 bases). The CDR3 bases are TGTGCCAGTACTGATAGGTCCGACAGTGAAGCTTTCTTT. This encodes CASTDRSDSEAFF.